This section outlines one T cell receptor (beta chain) sequence together with its context. Its target is unknown. Sequenced by immunoSEQ multiplex PCR; TCRdb stores in-frame clones only, minus some. The sample carries approximately 400,000 clones, around 90% recorded once. The sample originates from a study of Ad26.COV2.S vaccination and SARS-CoV-2 variants. Study conclusions and caveats: Participants given vaccine showed non-spike TCR breadth similar to that of placebo recipients. After vaccination, reports described spike-specific CD8+ and CD4+ T cell responses as showing substantial breadth. It was vaccine recipients, not placebo recipients, who had the higher spike-specific TCR breadth. Measurements of TCR breadth and depth may have given underestimates of the total T cell responses.

Germline values: CDR1 SNHLY, CDR2 FYNNEI. The length of the CDR3 is 14 residues. Deletions cut 4 bases from V and 1 base from J, with 10 bases between. This sample comprised peripheral blood, obtained after recovery from COVID-19. This rearrangement joins TRBV2 to TRBJ1-1; D gene ambiguous. The sequence derives from a human donor who had recovered from COVID-19. The CDR3 reads CASSVAGENTEAFF. CDR3 DNA sequence: TGTGCCAGCAGTGTCGCAGGCGAGAACACTGAAGCTTTCTTT.